The next 2 T cell receptor beta chains were all read from a single sample in a study of tumor and adjacent non-tumor tissue in lung cancer (dated by TCRdb to the late 2010s). RNA was extracted from bulk unsorted tissue and checked for quality with a NanoDrop ND-1000 and an Agilent 2100. The normal lung samples consisted of distant non-tumor tissue collected more than 3 cm from the tumor edge. The library relied on multiplex PCR. The listed sequencing device is Illumina HiSeq 2500. TCRbeta libraries were constructed through three rounds of nested PCR with primers (Table S4) according to protocols adapted from ARM-PCR. TCRdb cleaned the public reads at Q25 with fastp, built clones with MiXCR and kept in-frame beta chains. Rows matching on CDR3 protein sequence are summarized as one entry with the most common DNA and genes. This sample gives about 67,000 distinct CDR3 sequences in total; more than 75% of them show up just once. Clones ranked in the top ten supply more than 35% of the sample.

Sequencing was done on a sample of distant non-tumor lung tissue. The receptors here all came from a man in his sixties with non-small cell lung cancer.

On this clonotype: A clone one base away is much larger, so this may be a read error. The chain employs TRBV20-1 and TRBJ2-1, with D possibly being TRBD1 (6 bases). Germline V lookup: CDR1 DFQATT, CDR2 SNEGSKA (reference sequence). This CDR3 is built from 12 residues. Here the CDR3 DNA reads TGCATTGCTAGGGACATCGACAATGAGCAGTTCTTC. The encoded protein is CIARDIDNEQFF.

Worth noting for this clonotype: No conserved phenylalanine or tryptophan ends this CDR3, so it is likely a read error. CDR3 nucleotides: TGTGCTAGCAGCTTAGATCCGGCAGCCTCCGAGCAGTTCTTA. This translates into CASSLDPAASEQFL. The chain uses TRBV11-2 and TRBJ2-1; D uncertain. Germline CDR1 is SGHAT and CDR2 is FQNNGV. The CDR3 has 14 amino acids.